This T cell receptor beta chain was retrieved from a study of cytomegalovirus exposure and HLA in healthy donors. Study-wide results and caveats: Despite most TCR sequences being rare, some public TCRs occurred in many donors. The study designated 164 TCR beta chains cytomegalovirus-associated. Both high specificity and high sensitivity reportedly marked the classifier's diagnosis of cytomegalovirus status.

Here immunoSEQ multiplex PCR was the method, and the copy in TCRdb shows in-frame clones only, minus some. This table has 300,000 to 400,000 clones, over 75% appearing once. The CDR3 totals 12 residues. Germline assignment: CDR1 LGHNA and CDR2 YSLEER. Trimming took 2 bases from V and 11 from J, leaving 12 bases between them. Turning to this clone: Its target is not known.

The gene calls are TRBV4-3 and TRBJ1-1; D is unresolved. The sequence was collected from a man aged 30 to 39 in good health and CMV-seronegative. Material for sequencing was PBMCs. The CDR3 loop is CASSQLSGVAFF. As DNA, the CDR3 is TGCGCCAGCAGCCAACTTTCAGGTGTTGCTTTCTTT.